These 14 T cell receptor beta chains came from one sample sequenced in a study of graft-versus-host responses after intestinal transplantation. The data were produced by immunoSEQ multiplex PCR, yet TCRdb's version contains in-frame clones alone and is incomplete. The table lists 90,000 to 95,000 clones, more than 85% of them singletons, with 0.4% to 0.5% in the top ten. No antigens are known for them. Material: unstimulated CD8+ T cells sorted from spleen or lymph node cells, obtained before intestinal transplant. All receptors come from a human donor who received an intestinal transplant.

The chain carries TRBV6-5 and TRBJ1-1; D is ambiguous. The V gene's germline CDR1 is MNHEY and CDR2 SVGAGI. CDR3 length: 13 amino acids. Trimming left V 5 bases short and J 0 bases short, with 7 bases between. CDR3 amino acids: CASSTNMNTEAFF. The CDR3 DNA is TGTGCCAGCAGTACAAATATGAACACTGAAGCTTTCTTT.

The chain links TRBV2 to TRBJ2-5; D perhaps matches TRBD1 (5 bases). Germline CDR1 is SNHLY and CDR2 is FYNNEI. This CDR3 spans 12 amino acids. V lost 7 bases and J 2 bases, leaving 8 bases between the germline ends. The CDR3 loop reads CASKQVQETQYF. The CDR3 nucleotides read TGTGCCAGCAAACAGGTTCAAGAGACCCAGTACTTC.

This clone was detected a few times. The V call is TRBV6-5, the J call TRBJ1-2, with a possible D match to TRBD1 (5 bases). Germline loops: CDR1 MNHEY, CDR2 SVGAGI. CDR3 length: 15 residues. V gave up 2 bases and J gave up 0 bases, with 10 bases separating them. CDR3 DNA: TGTGCCAGCAGTTACGGGGCCGCCTCTAACTATGGCTACACCTTC. Amino acid sequence: CASSYGAASNYGYTF.

Note on this clone: Since no conserved phenylalanine or tryptophan closes the CDR3, a read error is the likely cause. The chain combines TRBV5-1 with TRBJ1-2, with D maybe TRBD1 (5 bases). There are 18 residues in the CDR3. V was clipped by 2 bases and J by 0 bases, with 20 bases between them. Germline V gene sequence: CDR1 SGHRS, CDR2 YFSETQ. The CDR3 sequence is CASSLRGGAGYTNYGYTS. As DNA, the CDR3 is TGCGCCAGCAGCTTAAGGGGAGGCGCAGGATATACTAACTATGGCTACACCTCC.

A few counts support this clone. This chain uses TRBV2 with TRBJ1-2, with TRBD1 matching over 7 bases. The CDR3 extends over 15 amino acids. J gave up 3 bases and V 1 base, and 5 bases lay outside the gene matches. CDR1 and CDR2 from the germline V gene are SNHLY and FYNNEI. The CDR3 protein is CASSEGQGVHYGYTF. DNA for the CDR3: TGTGCCAGCAGTGAAGGTCAGGGGGTCCACTATGGCTACACCTTC.

This chain links TRBV14 with TRBJ2-1, with D perhaps TRBD2 (6 bases). V lost 4 bases and J 9 bases, leaving 19 bases between the germline ends. Germline V CDR1 and CDR2: SGHDN, FVKESK. CDR3 length: 15 amino acids. This CDR3 is CASSPRLGVRIEQFF. CDR3 bases: TGTGCCAGCAGCCCTCGACTAGGAGTCCGCATTGAGCAGTTCTTC.

The chain carries TRBV27 and TRBJ2-1; D is possibly TRBD2 (5 bases). Germline CDR1 MNHEY, CDR2 SMNVEV (reference sequence). This CDR3 contains 13 residues. Trimming left V 10 bases short and J 8 bases short, with 18 bases between. The CDR3 DNA follows: TGTGCCACCGCACTCTGGACTCGGGATGAGCAGTTCTTC. Translation gives CATALWTRDEQFF.

The chain is built from TRBV7-8 and TRBJ1-1; weak D call: TRBD1 (5 bases). V shed 4 bases and J shed 0 bases, with 12 bases lying between them. In germline, CDR1 is SGHVS, CDR2 FQNEAQ. The CDR3 has 15 amino acids. The CDR3 reads CASSYRGGVNTEAFF. The DNA of the CDR3 is TGTGCCAGCAGCTACCGGGGGGGTGTGAACACTGAAGCTTTCTTT.

The V call is TRBV7-3, the J call TRBJ2-7, with D perhaps matching TRBD2 (6 bases). V was clipped by 5 bases and J by 0 bases, with 11 bases between them. CDR3 length: 14 residues. CDR1 SGHTA and CDR2 FQGTGA come from the germline V gene. Here the CDR3 reads CASSDGTGSYEQYF. Written as DNA, the CDR3 is TGTGCCAGCAGCGACGGGACTGGCTCCTACGAGCAGTACTTC. Supplemented by reference TRBV7-3 and TRBJ2-7, the full variable domain reads GAGVSQTPSNKVTEKGKYVELRCDPISGHTALYWYRQSLGQGPEFLIYFQGTGAADDSGLPNDRFFAVRPEGSVSTLKIQRTERGDSAVYLCASSDGTGSYEQYFGPGTRLTVT.

The chain couples TRBV5-4 to TRBJ1-5; D perhaps matches TRBD1 (5 bases). Germline V gene data show CDR1 as SGHNT and CDR2 as YYREEE (reference sequence). The CDR3 is 14 amino acids. V lost 2 bases, J lost 3 bases, and 9 bases lay in between. CDR3 nucleotides: TGTGCCAGCAGCTTTTCGGGGGACAATCAGCCCCAGCATTTT. This translates into CASSFSGDNQPQHF.

The genes are TRBV7-2 and TRBJ1-1; weak D call: TRBD1 (6 bases). Germline CDR1 and CDR2: SGHTA and FQGNSA. The CDR3 sequence is 15 residues long. V lost 5 bases and J lost 0, with 13 bases in between. Here the CDR3 DNA reads TGTGCCAGCAGCGCGCGACAGGACATGAACACTGAAGCTTTCTTT. It yields the protein CASSARQDMNTEAFF.

This clone was detected once. The V and J genes are TRBV5-1 and TRBJ2-2, with 9 positions matching TRBD1. This CDR3 has 16 residues. V shed 4 bases, J shed 4 bases, and the junction held 8 bases outside the gene matches. The germline V gene encodes CDR1 SGHRS and CDR2 YFSETQ. This chain's CDR3 is CASSPALTGGTGELFF. CDR3 coding DNA: TGCGCCAGCAGCCCAGCATTGACAGGGGGCACCGGGGAGCTGTTTTTT.

The rearrangement joins TRBV9 to TRBJ2-1; 7 bases are shared with TRBD2. Losses at the gene ends were 4 bases for V and 4 bases for J; bases not matched to a gene: 11. CDR1 and CDR2 from the germline V gene are SGDLS and YYNGEE. This CDR3 is 16 amino acids long. Written as DNA, the CDR3 is TGTGCCAGCAGCTCCCGCCGGACTAGTCAGTACAATGAGCAGTTCTTC. Translated, it gives CASSSRRTSQYNEQFF.

The chain uses TRBV6-6 and TRBJ1-1; D may be TRBD1 (6 bases). Germline V gene data show CDR1 as MNHNY and CDR2 as SVGAGI (reference sequence). The CDR3 is made up of 15 amino acids. V shed 6 bases and J shed 2 bases, with 16 bases lying between them. CDR3 amino acids: CASSSLGRGNTEAFF. As DNA, the CDR3 is TGTGCCAGCAGCTCTCTGGGCAGGGGAAACACTGAAGCTTTCTTT.